The subject of this entry is one TCR beta chain. Trimming at V came to 3 bases and at J to 7 bases, leaving 10 bases not matched to a gene. CDR1 is SGHRS, CDR2 YFSETQ, per germline. The CDR3 contains 16 residues. This sample is drawn from a study of blood T cell repertoires in COVID-19. Across the study: The origin of the acute and convalescent COVID-19 samples was the United States, Italy and Spain. Sample material is recorded as cDNA or gDNA derived from T cells, B-cell-depleted T cells, or PBMCs.

The authors' processing: Amplifying reference gene primers gave estimates of nucleated cell counts. Only in-frame clones appear in the TCRdb table, and some are missing; sequencing was by immunoSEQ multiplex PCR. V and J calls and clone size follow that table, whereas D and trimming were derived from the DNA. This sample yields approximately 82,000 clones, of which roughly 89% are seen a single time; approximately 15% belongs to the top ten. This TCR came from a man aged 65 to 79 with active or convalescent COVID-19. Sequences were obtained from peripheral blood. The chain uses TRBV5-1 and TRBJ1-4; TRBD1 aligns across 9 bases. CDR3 loop: CASSSGWADRGEKLFF. CDR3 bases: TGCGCCAGCAGCTCGGGTTGGGCGGACAGGGGTGAAAAACTGTTTTTT.